The clone carrying this T cell receptor beta chain has just a few counts. Library preparation (for TCRbeta) was performed with unique molecular identifiers. A single record per CDR3 protein comes from TCRdb applying MiXCR to the PCR reads. The sample consists of about 610,000 distinct CDR3 sequences, roughly a tenth of them appearing once. This specimen comes from a study of T-cell reconstitution after alpha-beta-depleted transplantation in children. V lost 0 bases to trimming and J lost 1 base, with 5 bases between them. CDR1 and CDR2 (germline): SGHRS, YFSETQ. The CDR3 is 14 residues long. The chain links TRBV5-1 to TRBJ2-1, with no clear D. The clonotype originates from a human donor who donated a stem cell graft to a child with acute myeloid leukemia. Sequencing was performed on PBMCs from the stem cell graft donor, taken from the stem cell graft. CDR3: CASSLEASYNEQFF. The CDR3 nucleotides read TGCGCCAGCAGCTTGGAGGCTTCCTACAATGAGCAGTTCTTC.